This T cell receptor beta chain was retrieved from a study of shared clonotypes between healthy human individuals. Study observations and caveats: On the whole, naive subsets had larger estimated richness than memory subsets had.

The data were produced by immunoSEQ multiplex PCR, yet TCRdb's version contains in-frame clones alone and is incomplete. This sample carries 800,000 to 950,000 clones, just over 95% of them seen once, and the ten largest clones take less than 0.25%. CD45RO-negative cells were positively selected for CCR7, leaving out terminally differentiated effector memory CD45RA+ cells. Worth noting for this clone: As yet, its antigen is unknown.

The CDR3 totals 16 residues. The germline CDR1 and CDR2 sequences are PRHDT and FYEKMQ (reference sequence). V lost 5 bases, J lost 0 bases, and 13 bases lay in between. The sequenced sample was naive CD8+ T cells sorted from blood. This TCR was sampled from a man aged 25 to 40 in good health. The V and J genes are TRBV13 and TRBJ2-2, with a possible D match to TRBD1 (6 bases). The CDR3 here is CASSPTTGTNTGELFF. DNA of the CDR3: TGTGCCAGCAGCCCAACCACAGGGACGAACACCGGGGAGCTGTTTTTT.